This T cell receptor (beta chain) was sequenced during a study of T cell responses to AZD1222 COVID-19 vaccine. Whole-study results and caveats: It should be noted that donors were predominantly white British and more often female, and clonal diversity was possibly underestimated. Spike-specific TCR breadth and depth went up after people got two AZD1222 doses.

Concerning this clone itself: Its specificity is unknown.

TCRdb's table, derived via immunoSEQ multiplex PCR, lists solely in-frame clones and lacks some. This sample yields 150,000 to 200,000 clones, of which approximately 91% are seen a single time; approximately 0.98% belongs to the top ten. CDR3 length equals 16 residues. The V gene's germline CDR1 is MNHNY and CDR2 SVGAGI (reference sequence). Unmatched junction bases numbered 10, after V lost 6 bases and J lost 4 bases. The rearrangement uses TRBV6-6 and TRBJ1-3, with 9 bases fitting TRBD1. The origin of this receptor is an adult in good health. The starting material was peripheral blood, obtained on day 0 of AZD1222 vaccination. CDR3 protein: CASSRTQGALGNTIYF. The CDR3 nucleotides are TGTGCCAGCAGCCGAACACAGGGGGCTTTAGGAAACACCATATATTTT.